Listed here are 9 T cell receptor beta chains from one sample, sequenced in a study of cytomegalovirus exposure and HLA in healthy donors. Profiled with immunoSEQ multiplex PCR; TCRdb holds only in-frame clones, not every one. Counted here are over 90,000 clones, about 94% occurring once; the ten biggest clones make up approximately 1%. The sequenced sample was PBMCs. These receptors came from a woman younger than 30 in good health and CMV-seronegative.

The CDR3 protein is CASSQISSGQDAYNEQFF. The CDR3 bases are TGCGCCAGCAGCCAAATATCATCGGGACAGGACGCCTACAATGAGCAGTTCTTC. This chain joins TRBV4-1 and TRBJ2-1; 8 nucleotides match TRBD1. V shed 2 bases, J shed 2 bases, and the junction held 11 bases outside the gene matches. Germline loops: CDR1 MGHRA, CDR2 YSYEKL. The CDR3 is 18 amino acids.

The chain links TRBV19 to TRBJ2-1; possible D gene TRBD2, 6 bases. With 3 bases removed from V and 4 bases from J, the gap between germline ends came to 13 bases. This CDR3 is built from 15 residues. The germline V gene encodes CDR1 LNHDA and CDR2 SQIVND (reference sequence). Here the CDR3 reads CASSIGSLVYNEQFF. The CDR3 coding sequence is TGTGCCAGTAGTATCGGGAGCTTGGTTTACAATGAGCAGTTCTTC.

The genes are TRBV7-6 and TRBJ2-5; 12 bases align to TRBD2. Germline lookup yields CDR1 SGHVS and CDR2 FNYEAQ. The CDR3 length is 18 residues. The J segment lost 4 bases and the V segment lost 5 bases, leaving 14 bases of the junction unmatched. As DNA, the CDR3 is TGTGCCAGCAGCGTCCGACTAGCGGGAGTGGATCGGGGAGAGACCCAGTACTTC. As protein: CASSVRLAGVDRGETQYF.

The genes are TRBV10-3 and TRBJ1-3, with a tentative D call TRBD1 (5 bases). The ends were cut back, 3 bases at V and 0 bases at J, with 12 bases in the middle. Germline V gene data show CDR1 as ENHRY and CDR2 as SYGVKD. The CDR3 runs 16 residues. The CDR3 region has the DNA TGTGCCATCAGTGAATCCAGGGCCGGCTCTGGAAACACCATATATTTT. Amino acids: CAISESRAGSGNTIYF.

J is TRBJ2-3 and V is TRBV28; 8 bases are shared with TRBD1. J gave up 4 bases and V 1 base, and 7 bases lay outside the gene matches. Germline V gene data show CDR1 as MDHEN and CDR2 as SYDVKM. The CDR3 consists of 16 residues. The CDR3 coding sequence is TGTGCCAGCAGTTTATTTCAGGGGGCTGGGGCAGATACGCAGTATTTT. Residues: CASSLFQGAGADTQYF.

CDR3 nucleotide sequence: TGTGCCAGCAGCGTTCAGGGGAACACTGAAGCTTTCTTT. This gives the protein CASSVQGNTEAFF. The rearrangement joins TRBV7-9 to TRBJ1-1; D is possibly TRBD1 (5 bases). The ends were cut back, 5 bases at V and 1 base at J, with 8 bases in the middle. From germline, CDR1 is SEHNR and CDR2 FQNEAQ (reference sequence). The CDR3 spans 13 residues.

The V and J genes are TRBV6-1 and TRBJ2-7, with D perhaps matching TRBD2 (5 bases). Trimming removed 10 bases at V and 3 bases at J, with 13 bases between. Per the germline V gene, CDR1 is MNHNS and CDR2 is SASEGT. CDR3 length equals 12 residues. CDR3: CATRRNLYEQYF. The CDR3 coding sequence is TGTGCCACCCGGAGGAACCTCTACGAGCAGTACTTC.

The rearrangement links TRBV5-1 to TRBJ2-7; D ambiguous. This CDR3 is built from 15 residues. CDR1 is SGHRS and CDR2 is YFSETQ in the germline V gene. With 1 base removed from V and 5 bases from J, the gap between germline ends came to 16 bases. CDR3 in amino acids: CASSLPREATHEQYF. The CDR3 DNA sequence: TGCGCCAGCAGCTTGCCCCGAGAGGCCACCCACGAGCAGTACTTC.

The DNA for the CDR3 is TGCGCCAGCAGCCAAGGGCAGGGGGGTTACAATGAGCAGTTCTTC. Its translation: CASSQGQGGYNEQFF. This sequence joins TRBV4-1 and TRBJ2-1; weak D call: TRBD1 (7 bases). Trimming took 1 base from V and 4 from J, leaving 11 bases between them. This CDR3 has 15 amino acids. Germline V gene lookup returns CDR1 MGHRA and CDR2 YSYEKL.